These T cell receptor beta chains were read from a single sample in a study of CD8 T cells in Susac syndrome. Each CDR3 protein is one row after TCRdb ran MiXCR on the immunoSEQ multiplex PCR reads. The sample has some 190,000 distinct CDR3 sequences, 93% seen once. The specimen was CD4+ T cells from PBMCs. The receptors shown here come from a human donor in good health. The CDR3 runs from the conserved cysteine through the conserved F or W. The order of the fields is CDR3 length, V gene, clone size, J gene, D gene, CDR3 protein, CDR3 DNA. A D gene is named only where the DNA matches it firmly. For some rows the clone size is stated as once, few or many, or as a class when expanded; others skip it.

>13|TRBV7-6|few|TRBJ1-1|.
CASSSWRSTEAFF
TGTGCCAGCAGCTCATGGCGGAGCACTGAAGCTTTCTTT
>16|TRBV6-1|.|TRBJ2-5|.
CASSPGPTSVVETQYF
TGTGCCAGCAGTCCGGGACCGACATCCGTCGTGGAGACCCAGTACTTC
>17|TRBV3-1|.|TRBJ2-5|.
CASSRHGTPIPQETQYF
TGTGCCAGCAGTCGGCACGGGACACCGATACCCCAAGAGACCCAGTACTTC
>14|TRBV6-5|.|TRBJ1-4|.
CASRNLALNEKLFF
TGTGCCAGCAGGAACCTGGCCCTAAATGAAAAACTGTTTTTT
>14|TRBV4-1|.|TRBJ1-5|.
CASSQGAGYGAQHF
TGCGCCAGCAGCCAAGGGGCCGGTTATGGAGCCCAGCATTTT
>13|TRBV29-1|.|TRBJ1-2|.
CSVKRRTGPGYTF
TGCAGCGTCAAACGTAGAACAGGGCCCGGCTACACCTTC
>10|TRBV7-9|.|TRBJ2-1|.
CGHPGDEQFF
TGTGGCCACCCAGGCGATGAGCAGTTCTTC
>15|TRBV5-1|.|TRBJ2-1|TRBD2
CASRSLAGSYNEQFF
TGCGCCAGCAGATCCCTAGCGGGATCCTACAATGAGCAGTTCTTC
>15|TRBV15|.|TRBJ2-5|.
CATSRDPGVQETQYF
TGTGCCACCAGCAGAGATCCAGGAGTTCAAGAGACCCAGTACTTC
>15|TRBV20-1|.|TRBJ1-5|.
CSAVITGPLNQPQHF
TGCAGTGCTGTTATAACCGGGCCACTAAATCAGCCCCAGCATTTT
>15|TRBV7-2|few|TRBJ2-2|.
CASSLDGGNTGELFF
TGTGCCAGCAGCTTAGACGGGGGGAACACCGGGGAGCTGTTTTTT
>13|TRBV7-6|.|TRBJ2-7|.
CASSSPGTGKQYF
TGTGCCAGCAGCTCTCCCGGGACTGGTAAGCAGTACTTC
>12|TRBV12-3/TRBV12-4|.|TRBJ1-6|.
CASNAFGSPLHF
TGTGCCAGCAATGCCTTTGGCTCACCCCTCCACTTT
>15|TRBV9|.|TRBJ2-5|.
CASSVEPGSQETQYF
TGTGCCAGCAGCGTAGAACCAGGGAGTCAAGAGACCCAGTACTTC
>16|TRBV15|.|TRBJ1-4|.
CATSRDPRGSDEKLFF
TGTGCCACCAGCAGAGATCCTCGAGGGTCGGATGAAAAACTGTTTTTT
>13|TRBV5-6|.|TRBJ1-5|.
CASSGGRGQPQHF
TGTGCCAGCAGCGGTGGACGCGGTCAGCCCCAGCATTTT
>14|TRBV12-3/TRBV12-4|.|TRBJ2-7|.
CASSPRDPPYEQYF
TGTGCCAGCAGCCCTAGAGACCCACCCTACGAGCAGTACTTC
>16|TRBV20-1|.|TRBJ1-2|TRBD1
CSASRDRQLANYGYTF
TGCAGTGCTAGCCGGGACAGACAGTTAGCTAACTATGGCTACACCTTC
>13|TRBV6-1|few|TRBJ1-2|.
CASSERQSRGYTF
TGTGCCAGCAGTGAACGGCAGTCTAGGGGCTACACCTTC
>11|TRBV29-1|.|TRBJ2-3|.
CSVGFTDTQYF
TGCAGCGTGGGGTTCACAGATACGCAGTATTTT
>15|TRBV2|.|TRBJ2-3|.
CASRKLASPTDTQYF
TGTGCCAGCAGAAAGCTCGCAAGTCCCACAGATACGCAGTATTTT
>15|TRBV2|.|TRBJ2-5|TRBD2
CASSELAGDQETQYF
TGTGCCAGCAGTGAGCTAGCGGGCGACCAAGAGACCCAGTACTTC
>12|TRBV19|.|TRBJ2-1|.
CASSIVGSEQFF
TGTGCCAGTAGTATAGTAGGGTCAGAGCAGTTCTTC
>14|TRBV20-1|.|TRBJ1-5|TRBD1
CSANGQVLNQPQHF
TGCAGTGCAAACGGACAGGTCCTCAATCAGCCCCAGCATTTT
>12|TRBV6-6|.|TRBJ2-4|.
CASSLQENIQYF
TGTGCCAGCAGCCTACAGGAAAACATTCAGTACTTC
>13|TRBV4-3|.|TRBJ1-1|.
CASSHRRGNEAFF
TGCGCCAGCAGCCACCGTCGGGGGAATGAAGCTTTCTTT
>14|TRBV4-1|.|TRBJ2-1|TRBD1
CASSREGAHNEQFF
TGCGCCAGCAGCCGAGAGGGGGCACACAATGAGCAGTTCTTC
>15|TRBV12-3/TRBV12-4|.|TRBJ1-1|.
CASSLDRGANTEAFF
TGTGCCAGCAGTTTGGACAGAGGGGCGAACACTGAAGCTTTCTTT
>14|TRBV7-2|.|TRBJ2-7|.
CASSLEGRIYEQYF
TGTGCCAGCAGCTTAGAGGGCAGGATCTACGAGCAGTACTTC
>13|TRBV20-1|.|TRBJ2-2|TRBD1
CSAKTGGAGELFF
TGCAGTGCTAAGACAGGGGGCGCCGGGGAGCTGTTTTTT
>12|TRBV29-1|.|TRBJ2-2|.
CSVVGEVGELFF
TGCAGCGTTGTGGGGGAAGTCGGGGAGCTGTTTTTT
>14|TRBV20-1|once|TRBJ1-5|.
CSAVPGQGNQPQHF
TGCAGTGCTGTCCCGGGACAAGGTAATCAGCCCCAGCATTTT
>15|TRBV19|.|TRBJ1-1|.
CASSTQGLMNTEAFF
TGTGCCAGTAGTACACAGGGTCTCATGAACACTGAAGCTTTCTTT
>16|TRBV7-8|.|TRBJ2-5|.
CASSYTSGRGQETQYF
TGTGCCAGCAGCTATACGTCTGGCCGGGGGCAAGAGACCCAGTACTTC
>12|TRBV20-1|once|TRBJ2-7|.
CSATRTSGGQYF
TGCAGTGCGACCCGGACTTCCGGCGGGCAGTACTTC
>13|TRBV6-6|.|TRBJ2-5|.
CASSYSVQETQYF
TGTGCCAGCAGTTACTCGGTCCAAGAGACCCAGTACTTC
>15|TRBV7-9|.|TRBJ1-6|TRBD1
CASSTGQGASSPLHF
TGTGCCAGCAGCACGGGACAGGGGGCGTCTTCACCCCTCCACTTT